This T cell receptor (beta chain) was sequenced in a study of T cells in Graves' hyperthyroidism and ophthalmopathy. Amplification yielded TCR beta CDR3 regions, with RNA transcripts as the source. TCR CDR3 regions were first amplified by RT-PCR with HTBI primers. Each CDR3 protein gets one entry after TCRdb re-called the multiplex PCR reads with MiXCR. The table shows 600,000 to 800,000 distinct CDR3 sequences, with just over 35% occurring only once. Details on this clonotype: Its target is not known.

Over 18 months, lack of ophthalmopathy progression marked Graves' hyperthyroidism as stable. Those with hyperthyroidism were 18 to 65 years old, newly diagnosed, and ill for under 2 months. Trimming left V 3 bases short and J 7 bases short, with 16 bases between. The CDR3 has 16 residues. Germline V gene data show CDR1 as SEHNR and CDR2 as FQNEAQ (reference sequence). Study conclusions and caveats: Most thyroid-expanded clonotypes above 0.001 were also found in blood.

Sequenced: blood. The clonotype originates from a woman in her 40s with Graves' hyperthyroidism. The chain employs TRBV7-9 and TRBJ1-6; D not certain. The DNA for the CDR3 is TGTGCCAGCAGCTTGCGGGGTAGAGGCCTGAATTCACCCCTCCACTTT. Translated: CASSLRGRGLNSPLHF.